This T cell receptor (beta chain) appears in the sequencing data of a study of blood T cell repertoires in COVID-19. The wider study: Acute and convalescent COVID-19 specimens originated in the United States, Italy and Spain.

The CDR3 length is 18 residues. CDR1 and CDR2 from the germline V gene are SGDLS and YYNGEE. With V trimmed by 0 bases and J by 2 bases, 4 bases remained unmatched. This clone was picked up a small number of times. Profiled with immunoSEQ multiplex PCR; TCRdb holds only in-frame clones, not every one. The sample lists some 120,000 clones, 75% to 90% occurring once. The chain carries TRBV9 and TRBJ2-1, with TRBD2 matching over 14 bases. The sample was peripheral blood. The receptor was isolated from a human donor in a cohort sampled during active COVID-19. The CDR3 DNA follows: TGTGCCAGCAGCGTAGGGACTAGCGGGAGGAACGCCTACAATGAGCAGTTCTTC. It encodes CASSVGTSGRNAYNEQFF. Looking up the rest from reference TRBV9 and TRBJ2-1 gives the full variable domain: DSGVTQTPKHLITATGQRVTLRCSPRSGDLSVYWYQQSLDQGLQFLIQYYNGEERAKGNILERFSAQQFPDLHSELNLSSLELGDSALYFCASSVGTSGRNAYNEQFFGPGTRLTVL.